This T cell receptor beta chain was identified in a study of blood T cell repertoires in COVID-19. The germline V gene encodes CDR1 SGHAT and CDR2 FQNNGV. V dropped 4 bases and J dropped 2; count of bases not matched to a gene: 10. CDR3 length: 16 amino acids. This clone has only one observation. Profiled with immunoSEQ multiplex PCR; TCRdb holds only in-frame clones, not every one. The sample includes about 120,000 clones, about 83% of them seen just once. The gene calls are TRBV11-2 and TRBJ1-1; TRBD1 matches 7 bases. This receptor was identified in a woman in her forties or fifties with acute or convalescent COVID-19. Sequences were obtained from peripheral blood. This chain's CDR3 is CASSSPPGTVNTEAFF. The CDR3 DNA reads as TGTGCCAGCAGCTCCCCCCCCGGGACAGTAAACACTGAAGCTTTCTTT. The full variable domain, with the rest looked up from reference TRBV11-2 and TRBJ1-1, is EAGVAQSPRYKIIEKRQSVAFWCNPISGHATLYWYQQILGQGPKLLIQFQNNGVVDDSQLPKDRFSAERLKGVDSTLKIQPAKLEDSAVYLCASSSPPGTVNTEAFFGQGTRLTVV.